A selection of T cell receptor beta chains follows, all from one sample in a study of CD8 T cells in ankylosing spondylitis. TCRdb passed the 5' RACE reads through MiXCR, listing each CDR3 protein once. The data contain about 200,000 distinct CDR3 sequences, 20% to 30% of them singletons. Sequencing input: blood, either unsorted or a sorted T cell fraction (not recorded which). The receptors were sampled from a male donor with ankylosing spondylitis or in good health (not recorded which). CDR3s include the opening cysteine and the closing phenylalanine or tryptophan. A D gene is named only where the DNA matches it firmly. Some rows mark clone size as missing; the rest say once, few, many or name a class of expanded clone.

J gene | D gene | clone size | CDR3 length | V gene | CDR3 protein | CDR3 DNA
TRBJ2-3 | TRBD2 | . | 16 | TRBV20-1 | CTAKGFFAGGLNTHYF | TGCACTGCGAAAGGGTTTTTCGCGGGAGGGTTGAATACGCATTATTTT
TRBJ2-1 | . | . | 17 | TRBV5-5 | CASSLGRVRESNNEQFF | TGTGCCAGCAGCTTGGGCAGGGTTCGGGAGTCAAACAATGAGCAGTTCTTC
TRBJ2-7 | TRBD2 | few | 17 | TRBV7-9 | CASSSRGGLAESYEQYF | TGTGCCAGCAGCTCCCGGGGCGGACTAGCGGAATCCTACGAGCAGTACTTC
TRBJ2-5 | . | many | 15 | TRBV7-2 | CASSIQPSVQETQYF | TGTGCCAGCAGCATCCAACCTAGCGTGCAAGAGACCCAGTACTTC
TRBJ2-7 | . | . | 14 | TRBV20-1 | CSARITGDRYEQYF | TGCAGTGCAAGAATAACAGGTGACAGATACGAGCAGTACTTC
TRBJ1-4 | . | . | 13 | TRBV20-1 | CSARGSAGEKLFF | TGCAGTGCTAGGGGATCGGCGGGTGAAAAACTGTTTTTT
TRBJ1-5 | . | many | 16 | TRBV7-2 | CASSPHAPNLNQPQHF | TGTGCCAGCAGCCCCCACGCGCCAAATCTCAATCAGCCCCAGCATTTT
TRBJ2-5 | . | . | 13 | TRBV12-3/TRBV12-4 | CASSSGTRLTQYF | TGTGCCAGCAGTTCCGGGACGCGACTAACCCAGTACTTC
TRBJ1-5 | . | . | 13 | TRBV7-2 | CASSARDPPYQHF | TGTGCCAGCAGCGCTCGGGATCCGCCCTACCAGCATTTT
TRBJ2-5 | . | . | 14 | TRBV3-1 | CASSQDLPTQTQYF | TGTGCCAGCAGCCAAGATTTGCCTACTCAGACCCAGTACTTC
TRBJ2-1 | TRBD2 | many | 14 | TRBV4-1 | CASSHRTSRDEQFF | TGCGCCAGCAGCCACAGGACTAGCCGGGATGAGCAGTTCTTC
TRBJ1-2 | . | many | 11 | TRBV29-1 | CSVERSYGYTF | TGCAGCGTTGAACGTAGCTATGGCTACACCTTC
TRBJ2-7 | . | many | 16 | TRBV6-5 | CASSYSAGRSEYEQYF | TGTGCCAGCAGTTACTCGGCAGGGAGGTCAGAGTACGAGCAGTACTTC
TRBJ2-7 | TRBD1 | few | 15 | TRBV2 | CASSPPPGQGYEQYF | TGTGCCAGCAGCCCGCCCCCGGGACAGGGCTACGAGCAGTACTTC
TRBJ2-1 | TRBD2 | . | 14 | TRBV6-1 | CAIQAGVAYNEQFF | TGTGCCATACAAGCGGGAGTAGCCTACAATGAGCAGTTCTTC